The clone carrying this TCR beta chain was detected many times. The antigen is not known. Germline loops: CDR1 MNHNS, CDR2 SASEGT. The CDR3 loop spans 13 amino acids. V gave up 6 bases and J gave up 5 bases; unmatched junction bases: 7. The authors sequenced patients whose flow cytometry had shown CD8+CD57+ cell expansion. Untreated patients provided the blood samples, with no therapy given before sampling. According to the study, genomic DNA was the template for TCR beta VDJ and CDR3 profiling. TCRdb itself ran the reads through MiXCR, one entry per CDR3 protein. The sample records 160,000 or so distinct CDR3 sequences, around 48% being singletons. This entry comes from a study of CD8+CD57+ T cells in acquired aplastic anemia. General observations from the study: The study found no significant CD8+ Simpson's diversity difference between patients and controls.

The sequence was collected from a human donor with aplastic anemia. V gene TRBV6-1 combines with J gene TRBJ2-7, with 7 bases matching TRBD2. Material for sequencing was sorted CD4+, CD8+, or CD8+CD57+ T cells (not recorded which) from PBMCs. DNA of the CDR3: TGTGCCAGCAGCGAACTACTAGCGCACGAGCAGTACTTC. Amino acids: CASSELLAHEQYF.